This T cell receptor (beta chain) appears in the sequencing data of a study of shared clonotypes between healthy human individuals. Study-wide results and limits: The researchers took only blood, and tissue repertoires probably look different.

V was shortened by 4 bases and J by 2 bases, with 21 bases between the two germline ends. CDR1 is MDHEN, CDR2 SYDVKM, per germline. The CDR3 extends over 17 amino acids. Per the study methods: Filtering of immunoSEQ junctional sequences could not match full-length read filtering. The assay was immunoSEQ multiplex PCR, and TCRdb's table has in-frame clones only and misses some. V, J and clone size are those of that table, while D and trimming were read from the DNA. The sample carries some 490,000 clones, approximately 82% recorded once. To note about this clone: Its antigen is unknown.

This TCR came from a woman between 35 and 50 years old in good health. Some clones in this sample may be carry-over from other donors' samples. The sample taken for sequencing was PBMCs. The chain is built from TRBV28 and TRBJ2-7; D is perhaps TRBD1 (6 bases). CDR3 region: CASSSSGGGQKTYEQYF. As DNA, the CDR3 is TGTGCCAGCAGTTCCTCAGGAGGTGGACAGAAAACCTACGAGCAGTACTTC.